The next 5 T cell receptor beta chains were all read from a single sample in a study of T cells after posttransplantation cyclophosphamide. This table comes from immunoSEQ multiplex PCR, and its TCRdb copy is limited to in-frame clones, with some not included. In the table there are more than 50,000 clones, around 83% of which are singletons. Material: PBMCs. Every receptor here comes from a man under 40 with a blood cancer, CMV-positive, and with a related stem cell donor.

The rearrangement joins TRBV30 to TRBJ1-5; TRBD1 aligns across 10 bases. The CDR3 covers 13 residues. Germline assignment: CDR1 GTSNPN and CDR2 SVGIG (reference sequence). The V and J ends lost 4 bases and 5 bases, in that order; junction bases with no gene match: 2. The CDR3 here is CAWTGQGHQPQHF. CDR3 nucleotide sequence: TGTGCCTGGACGGGACAGGGGCATCAGCCCCAGCATTTT.

The V gene is TRBV6-5, the J gene TRBJ1-2; D perhaps matches TRBD1 (6 bases). CDR3 size: 12 residues. Germline assignment: CDR1 MNHEY and CDR2 SVGAGI. V was shortened by 6 bases and J by 9 bases, with 14 bases between the two germline ends. Here the CDR3 DNA reads TGTGCCAGCAGGCCGGGCAGGGGCCGCTACACCTTC. Protein sequence: CASRPGRGRYTF.

V usage is TRBV5-1 and J usage is TRBJ1-3; weak D call: TRBD1 (5 bases). Trimming cost V 0 bases and J 1 base, with 11 bases left between them. The germline V gene encodes CDR1 SGHRS and CDR2 YFSETQ. CDR3 length: 16 amino acids. The CDR3 DNA follows: TGCGCCAGCAGCTTGGAGCAGGGTCGGTCTGGAAACACCATATATTTT. Its translation is CASSLEQGRSGNTIYF.

The chain joins TRBV7-8 to TRBJ2-7; D might be TRBD1 (5 bases). Trimming shortened V by 0 bases and J by 4 bases, and 13 bases separated the two germline ends. CDR3 size: 15 residues. Germline V gene sequence: CDR1 SGHVS, CDR2 FQNEAQ. CDR3 residues: CASSLAFQGKYEQYF. CDR3 nucleotides: TGTGCCAGCAGCTTAGCGTTTCAGGGAAAGTACGAGCAGTACTTC.

V gene TRBV11-3 combines with J gene TRBJ2-7; D is possibly TRBD1 (6 bases). The V and J ends lost 0 bases and 6 bases respectively, with 9 bases between them. In germline, CDR1 is SGHNT, CDR2 YENEEA. This CDR3 comprises 13 residues. CDR3 amino acids: CASSLDNRAEQYF. Here the CDR3 DNA reads TGTGCCAGCAGCTTAGACAACAGGGCCGAGCAGTACTTC. Drawing the rest from reference TRBV11-3 and TRBJ2-7, the complete variable domain is EAGVVQSPRYKIIEKKQPVAFWCNPISGHNTLYWYLQNLGQGPELLIRYENEEAVDDSQLPKDRFSAERLKGVDSTLKIQPAELGDSAVYLCASSLDNRAEQYFGPGTRLTVT.